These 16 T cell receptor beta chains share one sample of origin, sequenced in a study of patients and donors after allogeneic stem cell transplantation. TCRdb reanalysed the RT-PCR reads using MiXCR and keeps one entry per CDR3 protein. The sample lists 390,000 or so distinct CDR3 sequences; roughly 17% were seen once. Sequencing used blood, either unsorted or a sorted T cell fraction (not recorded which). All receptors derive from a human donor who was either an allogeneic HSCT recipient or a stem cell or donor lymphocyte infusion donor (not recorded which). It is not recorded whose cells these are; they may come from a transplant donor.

The CDR3 reads CASSLGSGAGNTIYF. CDR3 coding DNA: TGTGCCAGCAGCTTAGGATCAGGAGCGGGAAACACCATATATTTT. This sequence joins TRBV7-9 and TRBJ1-3; no clear D. This CDR3 is built from 15 residues. The ends were cut back, 1 base at V and 4 bases at J, with 11 bases in the middle. Looked up from germline, CDR1 is SEHNR and CDR2 is FQNEAQ (reference sequence). The full variable domain, completed using reference TRBV7-9 and TRBJ1-3, is DTGVSQNPRHKITKRGQNVTFRCDPISEHNRLYWYRQTLGQGPEFLTYFQNEAQLEKSRLLSDRFSAERPKGSFSTLEIQRTEQGDSAMYLCASSLGSGAGNTIYFGEGSWLTVV.

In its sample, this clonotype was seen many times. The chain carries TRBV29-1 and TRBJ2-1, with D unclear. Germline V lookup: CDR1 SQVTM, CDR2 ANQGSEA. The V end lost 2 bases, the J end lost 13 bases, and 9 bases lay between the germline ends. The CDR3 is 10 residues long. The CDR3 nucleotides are TGCAGCGTTGAACAGAAGAGCCAGTTCTTC. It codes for CSVEQKSQFF.

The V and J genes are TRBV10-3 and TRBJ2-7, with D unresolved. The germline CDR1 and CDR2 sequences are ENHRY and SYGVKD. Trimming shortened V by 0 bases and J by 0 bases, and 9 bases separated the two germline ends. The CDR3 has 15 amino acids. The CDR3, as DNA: TGTGCCATCAGTGAGTCGACGGTCAGCTCCTACGAGCAGTACTTC. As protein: CAISESTVSSYEQYF.

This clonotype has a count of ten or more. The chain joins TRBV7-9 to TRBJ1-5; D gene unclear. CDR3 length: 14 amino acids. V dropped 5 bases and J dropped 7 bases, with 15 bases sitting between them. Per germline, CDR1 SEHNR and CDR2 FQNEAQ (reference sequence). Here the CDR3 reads CASSPSLTGQPQHF. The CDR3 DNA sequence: TGTGCCAGCAGCCCTAGTCTGACGGGGCAGCCCCAGCATTTT.

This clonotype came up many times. The CDR3 protein is CASSQVTDTQYF. Here the CDR3 DNA reads TGCGCCAGCAGCCAAGTCACGGATACGCAGTATTTT. The chain joins TRBV4-1 to TRBJ2-3; D uncertain. Looked up from germline, CDR1 is MGHRA and CDR2 is YSYEKL. This CDR3 contains 12 residues. The V gene lost 1 base and the J gene lost 6 bases, with 5 bases spanning the gap.

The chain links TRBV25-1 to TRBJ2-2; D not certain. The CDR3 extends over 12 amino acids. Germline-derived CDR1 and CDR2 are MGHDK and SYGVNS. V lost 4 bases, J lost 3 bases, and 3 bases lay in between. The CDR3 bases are TGTGCCAGCAGTGGGGACACCGGGGAGCTGTTTTTT. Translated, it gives CASSGDTGELFF.

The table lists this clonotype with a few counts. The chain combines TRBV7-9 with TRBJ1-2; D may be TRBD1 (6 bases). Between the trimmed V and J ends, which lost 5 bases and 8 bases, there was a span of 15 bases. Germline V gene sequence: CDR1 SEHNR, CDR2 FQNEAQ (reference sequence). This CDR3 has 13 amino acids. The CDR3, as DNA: TGTGCCAGCAGCGCCACATCAGGGGTCGGCTACACCTTC. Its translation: CASSATSGVGYTF.

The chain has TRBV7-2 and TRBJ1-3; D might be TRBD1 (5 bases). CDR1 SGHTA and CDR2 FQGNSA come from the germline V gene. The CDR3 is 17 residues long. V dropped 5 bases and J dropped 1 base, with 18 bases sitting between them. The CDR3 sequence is CASSRIPGRLSGNTIYF. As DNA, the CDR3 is TGTGCCAGCAGCCGAATACCGGGACGCCTTTCTGGAAACACCATATATTTT.

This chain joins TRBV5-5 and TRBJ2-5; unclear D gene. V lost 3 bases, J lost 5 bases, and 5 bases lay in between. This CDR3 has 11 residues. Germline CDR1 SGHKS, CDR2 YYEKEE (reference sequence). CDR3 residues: CASSSFETQYF. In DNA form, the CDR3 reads TGTGCCAGCAGCTCTTTTGAGACCCAGTACTTC. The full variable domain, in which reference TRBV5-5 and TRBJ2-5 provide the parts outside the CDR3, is DAGVTQSPTHLIKTRGQQVTLRCSPISGHKSVSWYQQVLGQGPQFIFQYYEKEERGRGNFPDRFSARQFPNYSSELNVNALLLGDSALYLCASSSFETQYFGPGTRLLVL.

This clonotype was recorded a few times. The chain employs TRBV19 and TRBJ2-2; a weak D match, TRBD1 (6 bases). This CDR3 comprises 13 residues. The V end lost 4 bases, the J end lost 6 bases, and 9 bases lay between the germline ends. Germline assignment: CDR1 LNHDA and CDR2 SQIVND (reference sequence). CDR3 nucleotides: TGTGCCAGTAGTAAAGAGGGGGCCGGGGAGCTGTTTTTT. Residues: CASSKEGAGELFF.

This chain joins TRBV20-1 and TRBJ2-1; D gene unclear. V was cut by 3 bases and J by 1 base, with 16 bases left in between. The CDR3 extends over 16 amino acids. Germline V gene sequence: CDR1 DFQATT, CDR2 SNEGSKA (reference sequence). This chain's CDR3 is CSARSGVGWSYNEQFF. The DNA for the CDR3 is TGCAGTGCTAGGTCCGGCGTGGGATGGTCCTACAATGAGCAGTTCTTC.

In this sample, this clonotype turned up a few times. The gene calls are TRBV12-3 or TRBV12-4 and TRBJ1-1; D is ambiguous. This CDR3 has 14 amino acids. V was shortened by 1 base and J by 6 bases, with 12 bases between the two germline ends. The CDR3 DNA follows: TGTGCCAGCAGTTTAGTGGGGTATGGGTCTGAAGCTTTCTTT. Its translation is CASSLVGYGSEAFF.

The CDR3 region has the DNA TGTGCCAGCAGCTTAGTCAGGACTAGGGGATACGAGCAGTACTTC. Amino acids: CASSLVRTRGYEQYF. The chain recombines TRBV11-2 with TRBJ2-7, with TRBD2 matching over 7 bases. Unmatched junction bases numbered 7, after V lost 1 base and J lost 4 bases. CDR3 length: 15 amino acids. The germline CDR1 and CDR2 sequences are SGHAT and FQNNGV. The full variable domain, its missing parts supplied by reference TRBV11-2 and TRBJ2-7, is EAGVAQSPRYKIIEKRQSVAFWCNPISGHATLYWYQQILGQGPKLLIQFQNNGVVDDSQLPKDRFSAERLKGVDSTLKIQPAKLEDSAVYLCASSLVRTRGYEQYFGPGTRLTVT.

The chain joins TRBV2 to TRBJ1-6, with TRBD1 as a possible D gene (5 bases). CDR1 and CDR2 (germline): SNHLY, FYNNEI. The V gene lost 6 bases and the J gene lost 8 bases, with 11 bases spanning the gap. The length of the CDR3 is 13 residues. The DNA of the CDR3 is TGTGCCAGCAGGGCCAGGGTAGATTCACCCCTCCACTTT. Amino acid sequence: CASRARVDSPLHF.

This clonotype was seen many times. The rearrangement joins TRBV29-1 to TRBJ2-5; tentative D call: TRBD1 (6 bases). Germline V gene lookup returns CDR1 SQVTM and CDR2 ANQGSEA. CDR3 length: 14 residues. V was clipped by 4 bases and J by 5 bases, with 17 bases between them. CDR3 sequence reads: CSVVAQGLRETQYF. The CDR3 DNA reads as TGCAGCGTTGTAGCTCAGGGGCTCAGGGAGACCCAGTACTTC.

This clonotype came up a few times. The CDR3 DNA follows: TGCGCCAGCAGCCAAGGAGACAGAAGTCGTCAGCCCCAGCATTTT. It encodes CASSQGDRSRQPQHF. The V gene is TRBV4-1, the J gene TRBJ1-5; D is perhaps TRBD1 (5 bases). Germline CDR1 reads MGHRA; CDR2 reads YSYEKL. The CDR3 is 15 amino acids. V lost 1 base, J lost 6 bases, and 13 bases lay in between.